This T cell receptor (beta chain) was documented in a study of human T cells and chemical hapten exposure. Across the whole study: Patients got weekly scalp diphenylcyclopropenone doses over the approximately 25-week study.

The CDR3 loop spans 14 amino acids. J was trimmed by 1 base and V by 5 bases; bases with no gene match: 2. Study observations and caveats: After DPC sensitization, TCRs above 1 in 1000 frequency showed no change.

From the RACE reads, TCRdb called clonotypes with MiXCR, one entry per CDR3 protein. The table has more than 300,000 distinct CDR3 sequences, more than 4.5% seen once. This clonotype was recorded many times. The target antigen is unknown. As for time point: pre-sensitization, week 0. This sample's treatment: therapeutic diphenylcyclopropenone sensitization with weekly scalp DPC. Alopecia patients, 18 to 70 years old and DPC-suitable, served as donors. Unfractionated whole blood yielded the extracted total RNA. This TCR was recovered from a woman between 50 and 59 years old with alopecia areata. Some clones in this sample may be carry-over from other donors' samples. Specimen: whole blood, collected in connection with sensitization to the hapten diphenylcyclopropenone (DPC). The chain uses TRBV12-3 or TRBV12-4 and TRBJ1-1; 9 positions agree with TRBD1. The CDR3 protein is CASSVTGGNTEAFF. The CDR3 DNA reads TGTGCCAGCAGTGTGACAGGGGGGAACACTGAAGCTTTCTTT.